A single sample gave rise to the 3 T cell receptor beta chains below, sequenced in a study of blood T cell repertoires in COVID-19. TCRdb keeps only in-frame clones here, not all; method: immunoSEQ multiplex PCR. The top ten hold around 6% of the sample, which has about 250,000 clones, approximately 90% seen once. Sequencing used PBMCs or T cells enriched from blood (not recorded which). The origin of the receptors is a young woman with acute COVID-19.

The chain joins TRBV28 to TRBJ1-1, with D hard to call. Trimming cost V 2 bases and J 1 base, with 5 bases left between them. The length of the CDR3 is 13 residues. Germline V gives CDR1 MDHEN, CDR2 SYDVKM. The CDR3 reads CASSLGRNTEAFF. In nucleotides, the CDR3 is TGTGCCAGCAGTTTAGGGAGGAACACTGAAGCTTTCTTT.

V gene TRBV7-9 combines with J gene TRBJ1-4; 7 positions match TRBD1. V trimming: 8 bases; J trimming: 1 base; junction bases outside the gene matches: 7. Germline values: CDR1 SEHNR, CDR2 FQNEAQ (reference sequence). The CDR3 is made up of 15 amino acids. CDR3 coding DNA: TGTGCCAGCTCCCAAAGACAGGGAACTAATGAAAAACTGTTTTTT. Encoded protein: CASSQRQGTNEKLFF.

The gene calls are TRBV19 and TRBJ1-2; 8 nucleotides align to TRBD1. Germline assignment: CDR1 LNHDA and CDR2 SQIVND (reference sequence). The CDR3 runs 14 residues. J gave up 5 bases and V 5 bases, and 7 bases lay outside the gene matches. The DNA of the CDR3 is TGTGCCAGTAGTGCCCCGGACAGGGTTTATGGCTACACCTTC. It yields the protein CASSAPDRVYGYTF.